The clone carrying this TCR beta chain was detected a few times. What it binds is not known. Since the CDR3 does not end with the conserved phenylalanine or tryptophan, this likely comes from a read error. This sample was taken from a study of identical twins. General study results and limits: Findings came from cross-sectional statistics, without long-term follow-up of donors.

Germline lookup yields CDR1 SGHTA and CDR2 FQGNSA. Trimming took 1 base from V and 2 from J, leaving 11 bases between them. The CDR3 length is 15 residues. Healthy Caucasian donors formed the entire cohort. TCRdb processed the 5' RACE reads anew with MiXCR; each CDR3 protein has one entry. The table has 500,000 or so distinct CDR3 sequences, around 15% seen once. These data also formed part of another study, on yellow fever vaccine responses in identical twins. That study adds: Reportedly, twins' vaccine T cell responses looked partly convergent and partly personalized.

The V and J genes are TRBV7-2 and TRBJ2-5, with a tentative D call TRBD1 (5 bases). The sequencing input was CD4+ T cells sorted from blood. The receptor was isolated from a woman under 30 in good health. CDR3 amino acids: CASSLVTRVQETQYV. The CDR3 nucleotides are TGTGCCAGCAGCTTAGTAACCAGGGTTCAAGAGACCCAGTACGTC.